One and the same sample provided the 20 T cell receptor beta chains below, sequenced in a study of T-cell reconstitution after alpha-beta-depleted transplantation in children. Unique molecular identifiers were incorporated into the prepared TCRbeta library. One entry per CDR3 protein results from TCRdb running MiXCR on the PCR reads. In the table there are 200,000 to 300,000 distinct CDR3 sequences, around 12% of which are singletons. The sample was PBMCs from the stem cell graft donor, taken from the stem cell graft. These receptors came from a human donor who donated a stem cell graft to a child with acute lymphoblastic leukemia.

Concerning this clonotype itself: This could be a read error, since a much larger clone is one nucleotide away. V usage is TRBV6-1 and J usage is TRBJ2-6, with no clear D. There are 17 residues in the CDR3. Germline lookup yields CDR1 MNHNS and CDR2 SASEGT. The germline V and J ends were trimmed by 7 bases and 1 base, with 17 bases remaining between them. The DNA for the CDR3 is TGTGCCAGCAATCAGGTGTCAATCTTTTCTGGGGCCAACGTCCTGACTTTC. This encodes CASNQVSIFSGANVLTF.

This clonotype was counted many times. This chain joins TRBV7-9 and TRBJ2-5; TRBD1 or TRBD2 may be the D gene (5 bases each). The CDR3 runs 17 residues. The V and J ends lost 1 base and 7 bases respectively, with 22 bases between them. Per the germline V gene, CDR1 is SEHNR and CDR2 is FQNEAQ (reference sequence). The CDR3 reads CASSLVVRNWGSGTQYF. CDR3 nucleotides: TGTGCCAGCAGCTTAGTTGTCCGCAACTGGGGGTCGGGGACCCAGTACTTC.

The V call is TRBV4-3, the J call TRBJ1-6; D not certain. The germline CDR1 and CDR2 sequences are LGHNA and YSLEER. The CDR3 has 15 residues. Trimming removed 1 base from V and 5 bases from J, with 9 bases in between. As DNA, the CDR3 is TGCGCCAGCAGCCAAGTAATGGGGAATAATTCACCCCTCCACTTT. Residues: CASSQVMGNNSPLHF.

This clonotype showed up many times. The chain recombines TRBV28 with TRBJ2-5; possibly TRBD2 for D (6 bases). Germline loops: CDR1 MDHEN, CDR2 SYDVKM. V shed 6 bases and J shed 3 bases, with 23 bases lying between them. This CDR3 region has 17 residues. The CDR3 reads CASRAWGRRFQEETQYF. CDR3 nucleotides: TGTGCCAGCAGGGCTTGGGGGAGGCGTTTCCAGGAAGAGACCCAGTACTTC.

This clonotype was recorded a few times. The rearrangement uses TRBV12-3 or TRBV12-4 and TRBJ1-1, with a possible D match to TRBD1 (5 bases). CDR3 length: 15 amino acids. Trimming stripped 4 bases from V and 5 bases from J, with 17 bases between. The CDR3 DNA reads as TGTGCCAGCAGTTCGCGGACGAACAAGGGGACTGAAGCTTTCTTT. Translation gives CASSSRTNKGTEAFF.

The sample holds many counts of this clonotype. The chain has TRBV28 and TRBJ1-3, with D unresolved. The ends were cut back, 2 bases at V and 3 bases at J, with 8 bases in the middle. CDR3 length: 14 residues. Germline V CDR1 and CDR2: MDHEN, SYDVKM. CDR3 in DNA: TGTGCCAGCAGTTTACTCCAGGATGGAAACACCATATATTTT. Its protein is CASSLLQDGNTIYF.

The rearrangement links TRBV9 to TRBJ2-1; 8 bases are a match to TRBD2. The CDR3 consists of 15 residues. Germline loops: CDR1 SGDLS, CDR2 YYNGEE. With V trimmed by 4 bases and J by 6 bases, 9 bases remained unmatched. This CDR3 reads CASSPSSGTSNEQFF. Written as DNA, the CDR3 is TGTGCCAGCAGCCCCTCATCAGGGACTAGCAATGAGCAGTTCTTC.

The table lists this clonotype with many counts. The chain recombines TRBV27 with TRBJ1-1; no firm D call. The V end lost 5 bases, the J end lost 4 bases, and 17 bases lay between the germline ends. Germline V gene data show CDR1 as MNHEY and CDR2 as SMNVEV (reference sequence). CDR3 length equals 15 residues. As DNA, the CDR3 is TGTGCCAGCAGTCCAACTCGCGTGGGAGGCACTGAAGCTTTCTTT. Its translation: CASSPTRVGGTEAFF.

This clonotype has at least ten counts. The chain employs TRBV9 and TRBJ2-3; either TRBD1 or TRBD2 may fit D (5 bases each). Germline values: CDR1 SGDLS, CDR2 YYNGEE. The CDR3 totals 14 residues. V was clipped by 4 bases and J by 2 bases, with 11 bases between them. The DNA of the CDR3 is TGTGCCAGCAGCCCGGGACCTTTCACAGATACGCAGTATTTT. Encoded protein: CASSPGPFTDTQYF.

This clonotype appeared many times. V gene TRBV7-9 combines with J gene TRBJ2-1; 11 bases are a match to TRBD2. This CDR3 is 16 amino acids long. V lost 2 bases to trimming and J lost 9 bases; unmatched junction nucleotides: 9. Germline CDR1 and CDR2: SEHNR and FQNEAQ (reference sequence). CDR3 sequence reads: CASSLLLSSGGGEQFF. DNA for the CDR3: TGTGCCAGCAGCTTACTCTTGAGTAGCGGGGGGGGTGAGCAGTTCTTC.

This clonotype has a count of ten or more. J is TRBJ2-1 and V is TRBV28; 9 bases map to TRBD2. CDR1 and CDR2 (germline): MDHEN, SYDVKM. CDR3 length: 15 amino acids. The junction had 7 bases not matched to a gene; V was cut back by 4 bases and J by 6 bases. The CDR3 DNA reads TGTGCCAGCAGTTGGGTAGCGGGAGACACCAATGAGCAGTTCTTC. This translates into CASSWVAGDTNEQFF.

This clonotype was observed many times. The chain combines TRBV5-1 with TRBJ2-7; 8 positions agree with TRBD2. CDR3 size: 16 residues. V lost 0 bases to trimming and J lost 5 bases; unmatched junction nucleotides: 10. Per the germline V gene, CDR1 is SGHRS and CDR2 is YFSETQ. The CDR3 is CASSLVGSGTFDEQYF. The CDR3 bases are TGCGCCAGCAGCTTGGTGGGTAGCGGGACCTTTGACGAGCAGTACTTC.

Of note for this clonotype: At one end, the junction sequence differs from germline, possibly due to a read error. The V and J genes are TRBV2 and TRBJ2-3; the D gene is possibly TRBD2 (6 bases). Germline CDR1 SNHLY, CDR2 FYNNEI. The CDR3 extends over 17 amino acids. The CDR3 protein is CASSVPGDPTSTDTQYF. CDR3 sequence (DNA): TGTGCCAGCAGTGTCCCCGGGGACCCCACTAGCACAGATACGCAGTATTTC.

Ten or more counts support this clonotype. V and J are TRBV7-2 and TRBJ2-2; D uncertain. Per the germline V gene, CDR1 is SGHTA and CDR2 is FQGNSA. The CDR3 spans 12 residues. V was pared by 5 bases and J by 7 bases, with 8 bases between. The CDR3, as DNA: TGTGCCAGCAGCCCCTTTGGCGGGGAGCTGTTTTTT. Its translation is CASSPFGGELFF.

This clonotype was counted at least ten times. The DNA of the CDR3 is TGTGCCAGCAGCGCTAGAATAGATACGCAGTATTTT. Its protein is CASSARIDTQYF. V usage is TRBV9 and J usage is TRBJ2-3; D uncertain. Germline V gene lookup returns CDR1 SGDLS and CDR2 YYNGEE. V lost 3 bases and J 5 bases, leaving 7 bases between the germline ends. The CDR3 has 12 residues.

This clonotype was seen more than once but under ten times. The V call is TRBV7-9, the J call TRBJ2-7; D is possibly TRBD1 (5 bases). Germline lookup yields CDR1 SEHNR and CDR2 FQNEAQ (reference sequence). The CDR3 is 14 amino acids. V was clipped by 3 bases and J by 5 bases, with 14 bases between them. The CDR3: CASSLTQGPNEQYF. In nucleotides, the CDR3 is TGTGCCAGCAGCTTGACGCAGGGCCCCAACGAGCAGTACTTC.

In the case of this clonotype: This may be a read error, as it is one base from a much larger clone. V and J are TRBV28 and TRBJ1-2; tentative D call: TRBD1 (5 bases). CDR1 is MDHEN, CDR2 SYDVKM, per germline. This CDR3 has 15 residues. The DNA for the CDR3 is TGTGCCGGCAGTTTATATGTAAAGGGGTGGTCAGGCTACACCTTC. Translating gives CAGSLYVKGWSGYTF.

In its sample, this clonotype was seen many times. V is TRBV6-2 or TRBV6-3 and J is TRBJ1-1; tentatively, D is TRBD1 (5 bases). CDR3 size: 14 residues. Looked up from germline, CDR1 is MNHEY and CDR2 is SVGEGT. Trimming left V 8 bases short and J 3 bases short, with 16 bases between. The CDR3 nucleotides are TGTGCCAGCTCCGGCAGGGCCAGCTACACTGAAGCTTTCTTT. Translating gives CASSGRASYTEAFF.

The CDR3 protein is CASSPLGKGNYNEQFF. CDR3 bases: TGTGCCAGCTCACCATTAGGGAAGGGGAACTACAATGAGCAGTTCTTC. This chain joins TRBV18 and TRBJ2-1; the D gene is possibly TRBD1 (5 bases). Germline V gene data show CDR1 as KGHSH and CDR2 as LQKENI. There are 16 residues in the CDR3. V lost 2 bases and J 3 bases, leaving 14 bases between the germline ends.

This chain joins TRBV7-2 and TRBJ2-1, with 8 bases matching TRBD1. In germline, CDR1 is SGHTA, CDR2 FQGNSA. With 3 bases clipped from V and 13 bases from J, the junction kept 8 bases outside the gene matches. The CDR3 sequence is 13 residues long. This CDR3 is CASSFGLDRVQFF. For the CDR3, the DNA is TGTGCCAGCAGCTTCGGGTTGGACAGGGTTCAGTTCTTC.